Below are 21 T cell receptor beta chains sequenced from a single sample in a study of PD-L1 blockade in urothelial cancer (dated by TCRdb to about 2017). Library construction relied on the immunoSEQ multiplex PCR assay. TCRdb retrieved this table from immuneACCESS and kept in-frame rearrangements only. Not all clones are present; in checked studies, unresolved V genes account for under half, and no reason is known for the remainder. The sample table holds approximately 47,000 clones, of which 70% to 90% were seen once. The ten biggest clones cover approximately 8.8% of the sample. In the paper's terms, the time point label means: peripheral blood 6 weeks after treatment start. The specimen was PBMCs, collected around atezolizumab (anti-PD-L1) treatment. The receptors shown here come from a man between 65 and 85 years old with urothelial cancer.

This chain connects TRBV2 to TRBJ1-1; D gene uncertain. The CDR3 length is 13 residues. V was pared by 3 bases and J by 2 bases, with 7 bases between. Germline CDR1 and CDR2: SNHLY and FYNNEI. The CDR3 sequence is CASSDQFNTEAFF. The DNA for the CDR3 is TGTGCCAGCAGTGACCAGTTTAACACTGAAGCTTTCTTT.

The CDR3 nucleotides read TGTGCCAGCAGCAAGGACAGGAACCTCAATGAGCAGTTCTTC. Amino acid sequence: CASSKDRNLNEQFF. This sequence joins TRBV7-6 and TRBJ2-1, with 7 bases matching TRBD1. This CDR3 is built from 14 residues. Germline CDR1 is SGHVS and CDR2 is FNYEAQ. J was trimmed by 6 bases and V by 5 bases; bases with no gene match: 7.

The rearrangement links TRBV11-2 to TRBJ1-1; 10 bases match TRBD1. Germline CDR1 and CDR2: SGHAT and FQNNGV. The CDR3 is 15 residues long. J was trimmed by 4 bases and V by 5 bases; bases with no gene match: 7. CDR3 loop: CASSLGQGGFTEAFF. The CDR3 DNA reads TGTGCCAGCAGCCTCGGACAGGGGGGATTCACTGAAGCTTTCTTT.

The V and J genes are TRBV4-1 and TRBJ2-2, with D maybe TRBD1 (6 bases). The CDR3 runs to 15 residues. CDR1 and CDR2 from the germline V gene are MGHRA and YSYEKL. Trimming left V 0 bases short and J 6 bases short, with 11 bases between. CDR3: CASSQERAGAGELFF. Written as DNA, the CDR3 is TGCGCCAGCAGCCAAGAGAGGGCAGGGGCCGGGGAGCTGTTTTTT.

The table lists this clone with a few counts. V and J are TRBV30 and TRBJ2-4, with D possibly TRBD1 on 5 matching bases. Germline loops: CDR1 GTSNPN, CDR2 SVGIG (reference sequence). Trimming took off 2 bases at V and 7 bases at J, with 12 bases between the two ends. The CDR3 runs 13 residues. Here the CDR3 reads CAWSLGVRNIQYF. CDR3 sequence (DNA): TGTGCCTGGAGTCTAGGGGTCCGGAACATTCAGTACTTC.

The CDR3 bases are TGTGCCAGCAGCCCGAATACAGGGAACCAAGAGACCCAGTACTTC. This sequence encodes CASSPNTGNQETQYF. V is TRBV11-2 and J is TRBJ2-5; a possible D gene is TRBD1 (6 bases). This CDR3 contains 15 residues. Trimming pared 5 bases from V and 0 bases from J, leaving 13 bases between. The V gene's germline CDR1 is SGHAT and CDR2 FQNNGV.

The chain is built from TRBV25-1 and TRBJ1-2, with 8 bases lining up with TRBD1. Germline loops: CDR1 MGHDK, CDR2 SYGVNS. The CDR3 runs 14 residues. J was trimmed by 3 bases and V by 4 bases; bases with no gene match: 4. CDR3 nucleotide sequence: TGTGCCAGCAGTGGTGGACAGGGCTACTATGGCTACACCTTC. Its protein product is CASSGGQGYYGYTF.

This clone occurred once. The rearrangement joins TRBV12-2 to TRBJ2-1; the listed D gene, TRBD2, was not tested against the DNA. TRBV12-2 corresponds to a pseudogene. The CDR3 has 15 amino acids. The CDR3 DNA reads as TGTGCAAGTCGCCCGACTAGCGGGAGGGCCACTGAGCAGTTCTTC. This gives the protein CASRPTSGRATEQFF.

In DNA form, the CDR3 reads TGTGCCATCAGTGAGCGGGCTAGCGGGAGGGGTGGAACAGATACGCAGTATTTT. It encodes CAISERASGRGGTDTQYF. The chain uses TRBV10-3 and TRBJ2-3; 12 bases fit TRBD2. This CDR3 spans 18 amino acids. The germline gives CDR1 ENHRY, CDR2 SYGVKD. The V segment lost 2 bases and the J segment 3 bases; nucleotides outside the gene matches: 9.

V and J are TRBV18 and TRBJ2-2; D gene uncertain. This CDR3 contains 16 residues. Per germline, CDR1 KGHSH and CDR2 LQKENI. The V end was cut by 2 bases, the J end by 0 bases, with 10 bases between. Here the CDR3 DNA reads TGTGCCAGCTCACCAAACCTGATAGCGAACACCGGGGAGCTGTTTTTT. It encodes CASSPNLIANTGELFF.

Only one count was recorded for this clone. The chain joins TRBV28 to TRBJ1-2; D perhaps matches TRBD1 (5 bases). The CDR3 extends over 15 amino acids. V lost 6 bases, J lost 0 bases, and 14 bases lay in between. CDR1 and CDR2 (germline): MDHEN, SYDVKM. CDR3 DNA sequence: TGTGCCAGCAGCCGGCCGGGGGGAACTAACTATGGCTACACCTTC. This sequence encodes CASSRPGGTNYGYTF.

V gene TRBV18 combines with J gene TRBJ1-1; TRBD1 matches 9 bases. The junction had 2 bases not matched to a gene; V was cut back by 3 bases and J by 0 bases. This CDR3 comprises 15 residues. Per the germline V gene, CDR1 is KGHSH and CDR2 is LQKENI. DNA for the CDR3: TGTGCCAGCTCACCCGGGACAGGGTTGAACACTGAAGCTTTCTTT. It yields the protein CASSPGTGLNTEAFF.

This chain uses TRBV6-4 with TRBJ2-1, with D possibly being TRBD1 (5 bases). This CDR3 is 14 amino acids long. Trimming removed 7 bases at V and 0 bases at J, with 10 bases between. CDR1 and CDR2 (germline): MRHNA, SNTAGT. DNA of the CDR3: TGTGCCAGCACCCGCGACAGCTCCTACAATGAGCAGTTCTTC. Protein product: CASTRDSSYNEQFF.

The chain uses TRBV28 and TRBJ2-7, with D perhaps TRBD2 (6 bases). Germline lookup yields CDR1 MDHEN and CDR2 SYDVKM. The ends were cut back, 2 bases at V and 1 base at J, with 12 bases in the middle. CDR3 length: 15 amino acids. This CDR3 is CASSLQAGVSYEQYF. In DNA form, the CDR3 reads TGTGCCAGCAGTTTACAAGCGGGCGTTTCCTACGAGCAGTACTTC. The variable domain in full, with the rest retrieved from reference TRBV28 and TRBJ2-7, is DVKVTQSSRYLVKRTGEKVFLECVQDMDHENMFWYRQDPGLGLRLIYFSYDVKMKEKGDIPEGYSVSREKKERFSLILESASTNQTSMYLCASSLQAGVSYEQYFGPGTRLTVT.

The CDR3 coding sequence is TGTGCCAGCAGTTTCAGTGACGGGGGGACAGATACGCAGTATTTT. It specifies CASSFSDGGTDTQYF. The V gene is TRBV28, the J gene TRBJ2-3, with 7 bases lining up with TRBD2. The V segment lost 3 bases and the J segment 3 bases; nucleotides outside the gene matches: 6. Germline V CDR1 and CDR2: MDHEN, SYDVKM. The CDR3 covers 15 residues. Variable domain in full (rest from reference TRBV28 and TRBJ2-3): DVKVTQSSRYLVKRTGEKVFLECVQDMDHENMFWYRQDPGLGLRLIYFSYDVKMKEKGDIPEGYSVSREKKERFSLILESASTNQTSMYLCASSFSDGGTDTQYFGPGTRLTVL.

The CDR3 coding sequence is TGTGCCAGCAGCTTACTAGCGGGAGGGAGCTCCTACGAGCAGTACTTC. It is translated as CASSLLAGGSSYEQYF. The J gene is TRBJ2-7, the V gene TRBV7-2; 12 positions match TRBD2. Germline trimming cut 2 bases from V and 0 bases from J; bases unmatched to any gene: 2. Per the germline V gene, CDR1 is SGHTA and CDR2 is FQGNSA. This CDR3 region has 16 residues.

This sequence joins TRBV30 and TRBJ1-2, with a tentative D call TRBD1 (6 bases). The CDR3 spans 11 residues. Trimming took 4 bases from V and 13 from J, leaving 16 bases between them. Germline CDR1 GTSNPN, CDR2 SVGIG (reference sequence). DNA for the CDR3: TGTGCCTGGACACAGGGAGTTTGGTGCACCTTC. This gives the protein CAWTQGVWCTF.

This clone has a single count. The chain carries TRBV7-6 and TRBJ2-1; TRBD1 matches 10 bases. The V gene end was trimmed by 3 bases and the J gene end by 8 bases; junction bases not matched to a gene: 4. CDR1 and CDR2 (germline): SGHVS, FNYEAQ. CDR3 length: 14 residues. The CDR3 coding sequence is TGTGCCAGCAGCTTGGACAGGGGGTTCCATGAGCAGTTCTTC. It codes for CASSLDRGFHEQFF.

This chain connects TRBV28 to TRBJ1-4; weak D call: TRBD1 (5 bases). With 7 bases removed from V and 8 bases from J, the gap between germline ends came to 17 bases. The CDR3 is 14 residues long. CDR1 is MDHEN, CDR2 SYDVKM, per germline. The CDR3 nucleotides are TGTGCCAGCACGAAAGAACCGGCAGGGGAAAAACTGTTTTTT. Translation: CASTKEPAGEKLFF.

This clone has more than one count but fewer than ten. The V and J genes are TRBV6-4 and TRBJ2-1; a weak D match, TRBD1 (6 bases). CDR1 and CDR2 from the germline V gene are MRHNA and SNTAGT. Trimming took off 2 bases at V and 2 bases at J, with 25 bases between the two ends. This CDR3 comprises 20 residues. The CDR3 region is CASSDRDRQMAMRPYNEQFF. CDR3 in DNA: TGTGCCAGCAGTGACCGTGACAGGCAAATGGCTATGAGACCCTACAATGAGCAGTTCTTC.

The rearrangement joins TRBV2 to TRBJ2-5; 11 nucleotides align to TRBD2. Per germline, CDR1 SNHLY and CDR2 FYNNEI. The CDR3 length is 16 residues. V shed 5 bases and J 2 bases; nucleotides not matched to a gene: 7. CDR3 DNA: TGTGCCAGCAGTCCTTCGACTAGCGGGACGCAAGAGACCCAGTACTTC. It is translated as CASSPSTSGTQETQYF. The full variable domain, completed using reference TRBV2 and TRBJ2-5, is EPEVTQTPSHQVTQMGQEVILRCVPISNHLYFYWYRQILGQKVEFLVSFYNNEISEKSEIFDDQFSVERPDGSNFTLKIRSTKLEDSAMYFCASSPSTSGTQETQYFGPGTRLLVL.